Below are 10 T cell receptor beta chains sequenced from a single sample in a study of CD4 T cells in relation to SARS-CoV-2 and coronaviruses. Unexposed donor CD4+ T cells date from about 2011-2018, before the COVID-19 pandemic. CD4+ T cells were isolated from the cells after nine to eleven days of culture. These receptors' targets are unknown. The assay was immunoSEQ multiplex PCR, and TCRdb's table has in-frame clones only and misses some. Of roughly 15,000 clones listed, around three quarters are singletons. The sequenced sample was CD4+ T cells from PBMCs, cultured in vitro. Receptors were obtained from a human donor in good health.

The rearrangement uses TRBV15 and TRBJ1-1; no clear D gene. Germline-derived CDR1 and CDR2 are LNHNV and YYDKDF (reference sequence). The CDR3 is 14 amino acids. The V and J ends lost 1 base and 7 bases respectively, with 13 bases between them. The CDR3 reads CATSRVKREGEAFF. As DNA, the CDR3 is TGTGCCACCAGCAGAGTCAAGCGCGAGGGTGAAGCTTTCTTT.

The V and J genes are TRBV9 and TRBJ1-2; 7 nucleotides agree with TRBD1. There are 15 residues in the CDR3. Germline V gene sequence: CDR1 SGDLS, CDR2 YYNGEE. V gave up 3 bases and J gave up 2 bases; unmatched junction bases: 7. The CDR3 bases are TGTGCCAGCAGCGAGGGACAGCCTATGAACTATGGCTACACCTTC. Its translation is CASSEGQPMNYGYTF.

This clone was picked up one time. V gene TRBV5-1 combines with J gene TRBJ2-7; 9 bases line up with TRBD2. V lost 7 bases to trimming and J lost 4 bases; unmatched junction nucleotides: 6. The CDR3 has 13 residues. The V gene's germline CDR1 is SGHRS and CDR2 YFSETQ. CDR3 residues: CASQPSGNYEQYF. In DNA form, the CDR3 reads TGCGCCAGCCAGCCTAGCGGGAATTACGAGCAGTACTTC. Together with reference TRBV5-1 and TRBJ2-7, the CDR3 gives the full variable domain: KAGVTQTPRYLIKTRGQQVTLSCSPISGHRSVSWYQQTPGQGLQFLFEYFSETQRNKGNFPGRFSGRQFSNSRSEMNVSTLELGDSALYLCASQPSGNYEQYFGPGTRLTVT.

This chain connects TRBV10-3 to TRBJ2-5; 7 nucleotides agree with TRBD1. There are 13 residues in the CDR3. The germline CDR1 and CDR2 sequences are ENHRY and SYGVKD. Germline trimming cut 10 bases from V and 3 bases from J; bases unmatched to any gene: 8. The CDR3 loop is CATALQGEETQYF. In DNA, the CDR3 is TGTGCCACGGCTCTGCAGGGGGAAGAGACCCAGTACTTC.

V gene TRBV4-3 combines with J gene TRBJ1-4; D remains ambiguous. Germline CDR1 is LGHNA and CDR2 is YSLEER. The CDR3 loop spans 15 amino acids. Trimming removed 1 base from V and 7 bases from J, with 13 bases in between. This CDR3 is CASSQGKGEVEKLFF. DNA for the CDR3: TGCGCCAGCAGCCAAGGGAAGGGTGAGGTTGAAAAACTGTTTTTT.

V usage is TRBV3-1 (or the pseudogene TRBV3-2) and J usage is TRBJ2-3, with 10 bases aligning to TRBD1. This CDR3 comprises 18 residues. V shed 4 bases and J 6 bases; nucleotides not matched to a gene: 16. In germline, CDR1 is LGHDT, CDR2 YNNKEL (reference sequence). The CDR3 nucleotides read TGTGCCAGCAGCCCTCAGTTTCACGGACAGGGGGAGGAGGATACGCAGTATTTT. Protein sequence: CASSPQFHGQGEEDTQYF.

This clone was detected only a few times. This sample includes further DNA sequences coding for the same CDR3. Here the CDR3 reads CASSSTGRYEQYF. The CDR3 region has the DNA TGTGCCAGCAGCTCGACAGGGCGCTACGAGCAGTACTTC. This sequence joins TRBV5-6 and TRBJ2-7, with 7 bases that match TRBD1. The germline gives CDR1 SGHDT, CDR2 YYEEEE. Trimming at V came to 3 bases and at J to 3 bases, leaving 3 bases not matched to a gene. This CDR3 has 13 residues.

The chain has TRBV4-3 and TRBJ2-7; weak D call: TRBD2 (6 bases). The CDR3 extends over 16 amino acids. V was pared by 4 bases and J by 0 bases, with 16 bases between. Looked up from germline, CDR1 is LGHNA and CDR2 is YSLEER. The CDR3 region has the DNA TGCGCCAGCAGCCCCCGATCAGGCGGGGCCTCCTACGAGCAGTACTTC. This translates into CASSPRSGGASYEQYF.

The DNA for the CDR3 is TGCGCCAGCAGCTTGGTGGCGGGAACCTACGAGCAGTACTTC. It yields the protein CASSLVAGTYEQYF. The chain joins TRBV5-1 to TRBJ2-7; weak D call: TRBD2 (6 bases). Germline V gives CDR1 SGHRS, CDR2 YFSETQ. Trimming left V 0 bases short and J 2 bases short, with 9 bases between. The CDR3 is made up of 14 amino acids.

The chain couples TRBV19 to TRBJ2-2; 10 bases agree with TRBD1. Per the germline V gene, CDR1 is LNHDA and CDR2 is SQIVND (reference sequence). This CDR3 has 16 residues. The V and J ends lost 4 bases and 0 bases, in that order; junction bases with no gene match: 2. The CDR3: CASSRQGAANTGELFF. The CDR3 region has the DNA TGTGCCAGTAGTAGACAGGGGGCGGCGAACACCGGGGAGCTGTTTTTT.